This T cell receptor beta chain is drawn from a study of shared clonotypes between healthy human individuals. Germline V gene sequence: CDR1 MNHNY, CDR2 SVGAGI (reference sequence). The CDR3 is 15 amino acids. The V end was cut by 2 bases, the J end by 0 bases, with 5 bases between. The repertoire was sequenced with immunoSEQ multiplex PCR; TCRdb's copy has only in-frame clones and lacks some. The sample lists 2 million to 3 million clones; under 95% were seen once. A remark on this clone: Other nucleotide sequences in the sample specify the same CDR3.

Sequencing used naive CD4+ T cells from PBMCs. Specified subset: CD45RA+ positively selected. The sequence was collected from a man aged 18 to 30 in good health. Some clones in this sample may be carry-over from other donors' samples. The chain is built from TRBV6-6 and TRBJ2-6, with D possibly matching TRBD1 (5 bases). In DNA form, the CDR3 reads TGTGCCAGCAGTTACAGGGGCTCTGGGGCCAACGTCCTGACTTTC. This codes for CASSYRGSGANVLTF.